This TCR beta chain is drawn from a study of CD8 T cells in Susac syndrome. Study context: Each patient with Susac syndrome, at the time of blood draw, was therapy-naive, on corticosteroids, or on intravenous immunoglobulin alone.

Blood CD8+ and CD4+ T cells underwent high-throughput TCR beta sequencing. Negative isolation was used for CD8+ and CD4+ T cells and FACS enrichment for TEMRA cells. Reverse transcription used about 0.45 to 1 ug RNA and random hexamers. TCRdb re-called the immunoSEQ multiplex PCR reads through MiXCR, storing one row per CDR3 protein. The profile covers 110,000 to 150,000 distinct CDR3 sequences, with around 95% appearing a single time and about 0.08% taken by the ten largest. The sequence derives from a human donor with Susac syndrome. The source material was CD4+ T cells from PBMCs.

The CDR3 sequence: CSASGRAVNEQFF. The CDR3 DNA reads as TGCAGTGCTAGCGGGAGGGCCGTCAATGAGCAGTTCTTC. This chain connects TRBV20-1 to TRBJ2-1; TRBD2 agrees at 8 bases. The CDR3 runs 13 residues. Per germline, CDR1 DFQATT and CDR2 SNEGSKA (reference sequence). V gave up 3 bases and J gave up 6 bases; unmatched junction bases: 4.